The 22 T cell receptor beta chains below come from one sample, sequenced in a study of cytomegalovirus exposure and HLA in healthy donors. A multiplex PCR was run with 60 Vbeta primers and 13 Jbeta primers. Method: immunoSEQ multiplex PCR; TCRdb's copy keeps in-frame clones and lacks some. This sample has around 80,000 clones, with 78% found just once. The specimen was PBMCs. These receptors all come from a man between 18 and 35 years old in good health and CMV-seropositive.

The chain employs TRBV4-1 and TRBJ1-1; D remains ambiguous. The CDR3 runs to 16 residues. Germline V gene sequence: CDR1 MGHRA, CDR2 YSYEKL. V was trimmed by 1 base and J by 1 base, leaving 13 bases between them. The CDR3 reads CASSQGGRGGNTEAFF. In nucleotides, the CDR3 is TGCGCCAGCAGCCAAGGCGGACGCGGAGGGAACACTGAAGCTTTCTTT.

This sequence joins TRBV7-9 and TRBJ2-3; D remains ambiguous. Germline CDR1 reads SEHNR; CDR2 reads FQNEAQ (reference sequence). The CDR3 spans 13 residues. Deletions cut 3 bases from V and 0 bases from J, with 4 bases between. CDR3 nucleotides: TGTGCCAGCAGCTTCATCAGCACAGATACGCAGTATTTT. It encodes CASSFISTDTQYF.

This clone was observed a handful of times. The chain combines TRBV6-1 with TRBJ1-3, with 11 bases fitting TRBD1. CDR1 is MNHNS, CDR2 SASEGT, per germline. The CDR3 has 15 amino acids. The J segment lost 4 bases and the V segment lost 4 bases, leaving 3 bases of the junction unmatched. CDR3 sequence: CASSVRTGGGNTIYF. CDR3 sequence (DNA): TGTGCCAGCAGTGTTCGGACAGGGGGCGGAAACACCATATATTTT.

This chain uses TRBV14 with TRBJ1-2; a possible D gene is TRBD1 (5 bases). CDR1 and CDR2 from the germline V gene are SGHDN and FVKESK. Trimming pared 6 bases from V and 1 base from J, leaving 12 bases between. This CDR3 is built from 14 residues. CDR3: CASSPTGVNYGYTF. CDR3 nucleotide sequence: TGTGCCAGCAGTCCCACAGGAGTTAACTATGGCTACACCTTC.

The V gene is TRBV6-1, the J gene TRBJ2-5; D perhaps matches TRBD1 (6 bases). Deletions cut 8 bases from V and 3 bases from J, with 19 bases between. The germline V gene has CDR1 MNHNS and CDR2 SASEGT. The CDR3 is 15 amino acids. The CDR3 bases are TGTGCCAGCCCCCAGGGGTCCCGGGACGAAGAGACCCAGTACTTC. This sequence encodes CASPQGSRDEETQYF.

V usage is TRBV6-4 and J usage is TRBJ2-2; D remains ambiguous. The CDR3 is made up of 16 amino acids. Germline V CDR1 and CDR2: MRHNA, SNTAGT. The V and J ends lost 10 bases and 0 bases respectively, with 18 bases between them. CDR3 bases: TGTGCCACCATCCAAGTCCTACTCGCGAACACCGGGGAGCTGTTTTTT. It specifies CATIQVLLANTGELFF.

The chain employs TRBV7-9 and TRBJ1-1; D remains unclear. This CDR3 is 14 amino acids long. Germline CDR1 is SEHNR and CDR2 is FQNEAQ (reference sequence). Trimming removed 5 bases from V and 4 bases from J, with 14 bases in between. The CDR3 loop is CASSGSTLLTEAFF. The CDR3 bases are TGTGCCAGCAGCGGCTCGACACTCCTCACTGAAGCTTTCTTT. Combining the CDR3 with reference TRBV7-9 and TRBJ1-1 gives the whole variable domain DTGVSQNPRHKITKRGQNVTFRCDPISEHNRLYWYRQTLGQGPEFLTYFQNEAQLEKSRLLSDRFSAERPKGSFSTLEIQRTEQGDSAMYLCASSGSTLLTEAFFGQGTRLTVV.

V gene TRBV7-9 combines with J gene TRBJ2-5; weak D call: TRBD2 (6 bases). The germline V gene encodes CDR1 SEHNR and CDR2 FQNEAQ (reference sequence). CDR3 length equals 14 residues. Trimming took 5 bases from V and 1 from J, leaving 11 bases between them. This chain's CDR3 is CASSDPGLQETQYF. The CDR3 DNA reads TGTGCCAGCAGCGACCCGGGACTCCAAGAGACCCAGTACTTC. The full variable domain, with the rest looked up from reference TRBV7-9 and TRBJ2-5, is DTGVSQNPRHKITKRGQNVTFRCDPISEHNRLYWYRQTLGQGPEFLTYFQNEAQLEKSRLLSDRFSAERPKGSFSTLEIQRTEQGDSAMYLCASSDPGLQETQYFGPGTRLLVL.

This clone was seen a handful of times. The CDR3 nucleotides read TGTGCCAGCGGCCAGGGGTTGCAGGACGAGCAGTACTTC. Translation gives CASGQGLQDEQYF. The gene calls are TRBV6-5 and TRBJ2-7, with D possibly TRBD1 on 6 matching bases. The CDR3 runs 13 residues. V shed 8 bases and J shed 5 bases, with 16 bases lying between them. Germline V gives CDR1 MNHEY, CDR2 SVGAGI.

V gene TRBV6-4 combines with J gene TRBJ2-1, with 7 bases aligning to TRBD1. The ends lost 5 bases at V and 0 bases at J; junction bases unmatched: 7. The CDR3 extends over 16 amino acids. The germline V gene has CDR1 MRHNA and CDR2 SNTAGT. CDR3 protein: CASSPTGADSYNEQFF. The DNA for the CDR3 is TGTGCCAGCAGTCCCACAGGGGCTGACTCCTACAATGAGCAGTTCTTC.

V gene TRBV29-1 combines with J gene TRBJ2-7, with 9 bases matching TRBD1. CDR1 and CDR2 (germline): SQVTM, ANQGSEA. There are 13 residues in the CDR3. J was trimmed by 4 bases and V by 4 bases; bases with no gene match: 5. Written as DNA, the CDR3 is TGCAGCGTTGCCTGGGGACAGGGTTACGAGCAGTACTTC. This sequence encodes CSVAWGQGYEQYF.

This chain connects TRBV6-6 to TRBJ1-4, with 9 bases aligning to TRBD1. Trimming cost V 6 bases and J 4 bases; bases outside gene matches: 6. Looked up from germline, CDR1 is MNHNY and CDR2 is SVGAGI (reference sequence). This CDR3 has 15 amino acids. The CDR3 coding sequence is TGTGCCAGCAGAAACAGGGGGCTGGGTAATGAAAAACTGTTTTTT. Protein sequence: CASRNRGLGNEKLFF.

The chain carries TRBV18 and TRBJ1-1, with 7 bases lining up with TRBD1. Germline CDR1 is KGHSH and CDR2 is LQKENI. Trimming at V came to 2 bases and at J to 2 bases, leaving 5 bases not matched to a gene. The CDR3 loop spans 15 amino acids. Here the CDR3 reads CASSPSQGGNTEAFF. The CDR3 nucleotides are TGTGCCAGCTCACCATCCCAGGGGGGAAACACTGAAGCTTTCTTT.

The genes are TRBV28 and TRBJ1-2, with 7 bases matching TRBD1. V lost 7 bases to trimming and J lost 3 bases; unmatched junction nucleotides: 2. Germline V gene sequence: CDR1 MDHEN, CDR2 SYDVKM. The CDR3 has 12 residues. In nucleotides, the CDR3 is TGTGCCAGCAACCAGGGGGACTATGGCTACACCTTC. It specifies CASNQGDYGYTF.

The V and J genes are TRBV28 and TRBJ1-2; the match to TRBD1 covers 7 bases. This CDR3 is 14 amino acids long. V lost 2 bases to trimming and J lost 6 bases; unmatched junction nucleotides: 6. The germline CDR1 and CDR2 sequences are MDHEN and SYDVKM. The CDR3 here is CASSLSGGTDGYTF. The CDR3 bases are TGTGCCAGCAGTTTAAGCGGGGGGACAGATGGCTACACCTTC.

The chain carries TRBV10-3 and TRBJ2-2; D possibly corresponds to TRBD1 (6 bases). The V end was cut by 6 bases, the J end by 0 bases, with 11 bases between. CDR3 length: 15 residues. Germline CDR1 ENHRY, CDR2 SYGVKD. The CDR3 DNA is TGTGCCATCAGGGGGGCGGCAGCGAACACCGGGGAGCTGTTTTTT. It specifies CAIRGAAANTGELFF.

V gene TRBV2 combines with J gene TRBJ2-7; 7 positions match TRBD1. Per the germline V gene, CDR1 is SNHLY and CDR2 is FYNNEI. The CDR3 is 14 residues long. V lost 3 bases to trimming and J lost 4 bases; unmatched junction nucleotides: 6. The CDR3 loop is CASSEWKGAYEQYF. In DNA form, the CDR3 reads TGTGCCAGCAGTGAGTGGAAGGGGGCATACGAGCAGTACTTC.

In its sample, this clone was seen once. V and J are TRBV4-2 and TRBJ2-2, with 13 positions matching TRBD2. CDR3 length: 18 residues. With V trimmed by 5 bases and J by 5 bases, 11 bases remained unmatched. From germline, CDR1 is LGHNA and CDR2 YNFKEQ. CDR3 nucleotides: TGTGCCAGCAGCGACGTGAGGACTAGCGGGAGAGGGACCGGGGAGCTGTTTTTT. It specifies CASSDVRTSGRGTGELFF.

This clone was observed once. The rearrangement joins TRBV4-1 to TRBJ2-7; TRBD2 matches 13 bases. The trim removed 6 bases at V and 4 bases at J, leaving 6 bases unmatched. Germline V gene data show CDR1 as MGHRA and CDR2 as YSYEKL. CDR3 length equals 15 residues. The CDR3 reads CASRRGLAGKYEQYF. CDR3 bases: TGCGCCAGCAGACGGGGACTAGCGGGAAAGTACGAGCAGTACTTC.

The chain is built from TRBV5-1 and TRBJ1-2; 7 nucleotides agree with TRBD1. Germline CDR1 and CDR2: SGHRS and YFSETQ. The CDR3 has 16 residues. V gave up 2 bases and J gave up 1 base; unmatched junction bases: 8. This CDR3 is CASSLGGRQINYGYTF. The CDR3 nucleotides are TGCGCCAGCAGCTTAGGGGGCCGACAGATTAACTATGGCTACACCTTC. The variable domain in full, with the rest retrieved from reference TRBV5-1 and TRBJ1-2, is KAGVTQTPRYLIKTRGQQVTLSCSPISGHRSVSWYQQTPGQGLQFLFEYFSETQRNKGNFPGRFSGRQFSNSRSEMNVSTLELGDSALYLCASSLGGRQINYGYTFGSGTRLTVV.

V is TRBV7-8 and J is TRBJ2-3; D gene ambiguous. The CDR3 covers 12 residues. The ends were cut back, 5 bases at V and 6 bases at J, with 9 bases in the middle. The germline CDR1 and CDR2 sequences are SGHVS and FQNEAQ. CDR3 amino acids: CASSETMDTQYF. The CDR3 nucleotides are TGTGCCAGCAGCGAAACAATGGATACGCAGTATTTT.

This clone was observed once. The chain couples TRBV7-8 to TRBJ1-3; D might be TRBD1 (5 bases). Germline CDR1 SGHVS, CDR2 FQNEAQ. V gave up 5 bases and J gave up 7 bases, with 12 bases separating them. The CDR3 is 13 residues long. CDR3 nucleotides: TGTGCCAGCAGCGACGGACGGGGGAACACCATATATTTT. Translation: CASSDGRGNTIYF. The complete variable domain, with remaining parts taken from reference TRBV7-8 and TRBJ1-3, reads GAGVSQSPRYKVAKRGQDVALRCDPISGHVSLFWYQQALGQGPEFLTYFQNEAQLDKSGLPSDRFFAERPEGSVSTLKIQRTQQEDSAVYLCASSDGRGNTIYFGEGSWLTVV.